The 5 T cell receptor beta chains given below trace back to one sample, sequenced in a study of cytomegalovirus exposure and HLA in healthy donors. Only in-frame clones appear in the TCRdb table, and some are missing; sequencing was by immunoSEQ multiplex PCR. There are 100,000 to 150,000 clones in the sample; around 90% occur only once, and about 2% lies in the top ten. The sample comprised PBMCs. The origin of the receptors is a woman aged 18-35 years in good health and CMV-seronegative.

The CDR3 here is CASSRTSDDEQYF. CDR3 DNA sequence: TGTGCCAGTAGCCGGACTAGCGACGACGAGCAGTACTTC. The gene calls are TRBV19 and TRBJ2-7, with 9 bases fitting TRBD2. The CDR3 length is 13 residues. Germline CDR1 and CDR2: LNHDA and SQIVND (reference sequence). V lost 6 bases, J lost 5 bases, and 5 bases stayed unmatched.

The rearrangement links TRBV2 to TRBJ1-5; D not resolved. Per the germline V gene, CDR1 is SNHLY and CDR2 is FYNNEI. V lost 0 bases to trimming and J lost 3 bases, with 6 bases between them. This CDR3 is 14 amino acids long. CDR3 amino acids: CASSEAGFNQPQHF. In nucleotides, the CDR3 is TGTGCCAGCAGTGAAGCCGGGTTCAATCAGCCCCAGCATTTT. Based on the CDR3 plus reference TRBV2 and TRBJ1-5, the full variable domain is EPEVTQTPSHQVTQMGQEVILRCVPISNHLYFYWYRQILGQKVEFLVSFYNNEISEKSEIFDDQFSVERPDGSNFTLKIRSTKLEDSAMYFCASSEAGFNQPQHFGDGTRLSIL.

CDR3 nucleotide sequence: TGTGCCAGCAGCCAAGACGGGGAGACACTAGCCAAAAACATTCAGTACTTC. It is translated as CASSQDGETLAKNIQYF. This chain links TRBV4-2 with TRBJ2-4; D may be TRBD2 (5 bases). The CDR3 has 17 amino acids. V shed 0 bases and J shed 0 bases, with 12 bases lying between them. The germline CDR1 and CDR2 sequences are LGHNA and YNFKEQ.

This clone was seen only a few times. The gene calls are TRBV27 and TRBJ2-7, with 9 bases aligning to TRBD2. The CDR3 is 17 amino acids. Germline lookup yields CDR1 MNHEY and CDR2 SMNVEV (reference sequence). Trimming at V came to 4 bases and at J to 5 bases, leaving 15 bases not matched to a gene. The CDR3 sequence is CASSSQAVAGVGDEQYF. The CDR3 DNA reads as TGTGCCAGCAGTTCGCAGGCCGTAGCGGGAGTAGGCGACGAGCAGTACTTC.

The chain uses TRBV4-1 and TRBJ2-7, with TRBD2 matching 8 bases. Germline V lookup: CDR1 MGHRA, CDR2 YSYEKL. V dropped 10 bases and J dropped 0; count of bases not matched to a gene: 11. The CDR3 consists of 15 residues. The CDR3 DNA is TGCGCCACCATGGTAGGCCTAGCGGGCTCCTACGAGCAGTACTTC. It encodes CATMVGLAGSYEQYF.